These 3 T cell receptor beta chains originate from one sample sequenced in a study of T cell responses to AZD1222 COVID-19 vaccine. Clones were sequenced by immunoSEQ multiplex PCR, and TCRdb holds only the in-frame ones, with some missing. The data contain 130,000 to 150,000 clones, about 92% of them seen just once; the ten biggest clones take up 3% to 3.5%. The specimen was peripheral blood, collected on day 0 of AZD1222 vaccination. The receptors here all came from an adult in good health.

The rearrangement uses TRBV29-1 and TRBJ1-1, with a weak D call TRBD1 (5 bases). This CDR3 is 13 amino acids long. Trimming took off 4 bases at V and 1 base at J, with 10 bases between the two ends. Germline CDR1 SQVTM, CDR2 ANQGSEA. The CDR3 protein is CSVVGQPNTEAFF. CDR3 nucleotides: TGCAGCGTTGTGGGGCAGCCGAACACTGAAGCTTTCTTT.

The V call is TRBV6-5, the J call TRBJ2-7, with D uncertain. Trimming took off 6 bases at V and 4 bases at J, with 7 bases between the two ends. Per the germline V gene, CDR1 is MNHEY and CDR2 is SVGAGI. The CDR3 extends over 11 amino acids. CDR3 nucleotide sequence: TGTGCCAGCAGCTCCTGGTACGAGCAGTACTTC. Translation gives CASSSWYEQYF.

The V call is TRBV30, the J call TRBJ1-2; a possible D gene is TRBD1 (5 bases). Germline V gives CDR1 GTSNPN, CDR2 SVGIG (reference sequence). Trimming took off 5 bases at V and 5 bases at J, with 18 bases between the two ends. This CDR3 has 14 amino acids. This CDR3 reads CAWGLRDGQYGYTF. The CDR3 region has the DNA TGTGCCTGGGGTCTAAGGGACGGACAATATGGCTACACCTTC.